A single sample is the source of the 5 T cell receptor beta chains below, sequenced in a study of T-cell memory formation after mild COVID-19. TCRdb independently ran MiXCR on the 5' RACE reads; one entry per CDR3 protein. Of around 250,000 distinct CDR3 sequences in the sample, approximately 15% are singletons; the top ten hold 2.1%. Input material: PBMCs or a T cell subset sorted from them (not recorded which). These TCRs come from an adult woman who had mild COVID-19 (a few samples of this study predate the infection). Cell type and time point are not known.

V and J are TRBV20-1 and TRBJ1-1, with no clear D. Per germline, CDR1 DFQATT and CDR2 SNEGSKA (reference sequence). This CDR3 region has 15 residues. Trimming cost V 1 base and J 6 bases, with 18 bases left between them. CDR3 residues: CSARGMRWERAEAFF. CDR3 nucleotides: TGCAGTGCTAGAGGCATGAGGTGGGAACGAGCTGAAGCTTTCTTT.

CDR3 protein: CASSSHQGYNSPLHF. Here the CDR3 DNA reads TGTGCCAGCAGCTCACACCAGGGGTATAATTCACCCCTCCACTTT. The genes are TRBV5-4 and TRBJ1-6; possibly TRBD1 for D (6 bases). Trimming took 3 bases from V and 4 from J, leaving 11 bases between them. Germline lookup yields CDR1 SGHNT and CDR2 YYREEE (reference sequence). The CDR3 has 15 residues.

The rearrangement uses TRBV9 and TRBJ1-3; no clear D. CDR1 and CDR2 from the germline V gene are SGDLS and YYNGEE. The V end was cut by 4 bases, the J end by 1 base, with 9 bases between. The CDR3 sequence is 14 residues long. The CDR3 coding sequence is TGTGCCAGCAGCCCCGAAGGATCTGGAAACACCATATATTTT. It codes for CASSPEGSGNTIYF.

This chain joins TRBV29-1 and TRBJ2-7, with 7 nucleotides matching TRBD2. V trimming: 7 bases; J trimming: 4 bases; junction bases outside the gene matches: 16. Germline V CDR1 and CDR2: SQVTM, ANQGSEA. This CDR3 is 15 amino acids long. The CDR3 DNA reads TGCAGCGCCGTCCTCCTGGGAGGGGAACATTACGAGCAGTACTTC. As protein: CSAVLLGGEHYEQYF.

The table lists this clonotype with many counts. This chain joins TRBV7-6 and TRBJ2-5, with TRBD2 matching 8 bases. After removal of 2 bases from V and 3 bases from J, the junction contained 2 bases not matched to a gene. CDR1 and CDR2 from the germline V gene are SGHVS and FNYEAQ. There are 14 residues in the CDR3. CDR3 sequence: CASSLSGGKETQYF. CDR3 sequence (DNA): TGTGCCAGCAGCTTATCGGGGGGGAAAGAGACCCAGTACTTC.